This TCR beta chain is drawn from a study of CD8+ T cells in alopecia areata. Findings of the study overall: Persistence during tofacitinib was seen for many expanded lesional clones in scalp and blood. Tofacitinib significantly lowered scalp clonality and expanded CD8+ clones among the top 100.

Treatment specified: oral pan-JAK inhibitor, 5-10 mg twice daily. As part of sample collection, lesional scalp punch biopsies and peripheral blood were taken from alopecia areata patients. Trimming left V 2 bases short and J 6 bases short, with 10 bases between. Germline lookup yields CDR1 SEHNR and CDR2 FQNEAQ (reference sequence). The CDR3 totals 13 residues. On this clone itself: Antigen specificity is unknown.

Reverse transcribed after extraction, RNA yielded cDNA as the sequencing template. Sequencing used immunoSEQ multiplex PCR; TCRdb keeps in-frame clones, though not all of them. Of about 120,000 clones listed, 56% are singletons. Material: CD4+ T cells sorted from blood, obtained at week 24, from a patient treated with tofacitinib. This receptor was obtained from a human donor with alopecia areata. The chain joins TRBV7-9 to TRBJ1-2; D perhaps matches TRBD1 (5 bases). CDR3 amino acids: CASSLSGRDGYTF. CDR3 in DNA: TGTGCCAGCAGCTTATCGGGACGCGATGGCTACACCTTC.